The 32 T cell receptor beta chains presented below share a single source sample, sequenced in a study of blood T cells in healthy people across ages. For the second PCR, which ran for about 7 to 11 cycles, a sample-barcoded 5' primer and a J-beta primer mix were used. TCRdb recomputed calls from the 5' RACE reads with MiXCR, one row per CDR3 protein. This table holds 450,000 to 650,000 distinct CDR3 sequences, approximately 25% found once. This sample also belongs to another study, concerning T cells of mothers and their children.

The sequenced material came from blood. The receptors shown here come from a boy aged 5-17 years in good health.

In this sample, this clonotype turned up a few times. This sequence joins TRBV5-4 and TRBJ2-4; D remains ambiguous. The germline V and J ends were trimmed by 3 bases and 2 bases, with 9 bases remaining between them. Germline V lookup: CDR1 SGHNT, CDR2 YYREEE (reference sequence). The CDR3 has 14 amino acids. The CDR3 DNA is TGTGCCAGCAGCTCCGCCCTATCCAAAAACATTCAGTACTTC. Translation gives CASSSALSKNIQYF.

This chain links TRBV2 with TRBJ2-1; D gene uncertain. Trimming took 1 base from V and 3 from J, leaving 10 bases between them. The CDR3 length is 15 residues. Germline V gene data show CDR1 as SNHLY and CDR2 as FYNNEI. This chain's CDR3 is CASSEDIQNYNEQFF. The CDR3 nucleotides read TGTGCCAGCAGTGAAGATATTCAAAACTACAATGAGCAGTTCTTC. Looking up the rest from reference TRBV2 and TRBJ2-1 gives the full variable domain: EPEVTQTPSHQVTQMGQEVILRCVPISNHLYFYWYRQILGQKVEFLVSFYNNEISEKSEIFDDQFSVERPDGSNFTLKIRSTKLEDSAMYFCASSEDIQNYNEQFFGPGTRLTVL.

The CDR3: CASSLIIRIGREPDTQYF. The CDR3 DNA reads TGCGCCAGCAGCTTGATCATTAGGATCGGCAGGGAGCCAGATACGCAGTATTTT. This chain uses TRBV5-1 with TRBJ2-3, with D perhaps being TRBD1 or TRBD2 (5 bases each). The ends were cut back, 1 base at V and 4 bases at J, with 22 bases in the middle. The CDR3 is made up of 18 amino acids. Per germline, CDR1 SGHRS and CDR2 YFSETQ.

The sample holds many counts of this clonotype. V and J are TRBV18 and TRBJ1-5, with a tentative D call TRBD1 (5 bases). The ends were cut back, 5 bases at V and 2 bases at J, with 13 bases in the middle. CDR1 and CDR2 (germline): KGHSH, LQKENI. The CDR3 totals 15 residues. The CDR3 protein is CASSSQGNGNQPQHF. The CDR3 DNA follows: TGTGCCAGCTCAAGCCAGGGAAATGGCAATCAGCCCCAGCATTTT. Full variable domain (remainder filled in from reference TRBV18 and TRBJ1-5): NAGVMQNPRHLVRRRGQEARLRCSPMKGHSHVYWYRQLPEEGLKFMVYLQKENIIDESGMPKERFSAEFPKEGPSILRIQQVVRGDSAAYFCASSSQGNGNQPQHFGDGTRLSIL.

The V and J genes are TRBV6-2 or TRBV6-3 and TRBJ2-5, with D perhaps TRBD1 (6 bases). CDR3 length: 15 residues. The V gene's germline CDR1 is MNHEY and CDR2 SVGEGT. V lost 6 bases and J 4 bases, leaving 18 bases between the germline ends. The CDR3: CASRPFGGGRETQYF. The DNA for the CDR3 is TGTGCCAGCAGGCCATTTGGGGGCGGAAGAGAGACCCAGTACTTC.

This clonotype was seen only a few times. The chain recombines TRBV29-1 with TRBJ2-1, with TRBD2 matching over 14 bases. Germline CDR1 SQVTM, CDR2 ANQGSEA. The CDR3 spans 21 residues. The ends lost 1 base at V and 0 bases at J; junction bases unmatched: 14. DNA for the CDR3: TGCAGCGTTGAAGTCCCTACGCCGGGACTAGCGGGAGTCGTCTCCTACAATGAGCAGTTCTTC. This encodes CSVEVPTPGLAGVVSYNEQFF.

This clonotype was recorded a few times. V is TRBV7-6 and J is TRBJ2-1, with D possibly matching TRBD1 (6 bases). The CDR3 runs 15 residues. Germline values: CDR1 SGHVS, CDR2 FNYEAQ. V lost 0 bases, J lost 8 bases, and 14 bases lay in between. CDR3 amino acids: CASSLAGGKMDEQFF. The CDR3, as DNA: TGTGCCAGCAGCTTAGCAGGGGGTAAGATGGATGAGCAGTTCTTC.

This clonotype has more than one count but fewer than ten. CDR3 nucleotide sequence: TGTGCCAGCAGCTTGTACGGGACAGCTAATGAAAAACTGTTTTTT. Translated, it gives CASSLYGTANEKLFF. The chain joins TRBV5-6 to TRBJ1-4; 7 nucleotides match TRBD1. The CDR3 runs 15 residues. Germline-derived CDR1 and CDR2 are SGHDT and YYEEEE. V was pared by 1 base and J by 3 bases, with 3 bases of the junction left unmatched.

A few counts support this clonotype. The V call is TRBV2, the J call TRBJ1-2; 7 positions agree with TRBD1. CDR1 and CDR2 (germline): SNHLY, FYNNEI. The CDR3 covers 12 residues. With 6 bases clipped from V and 7 bases from J, the junction kept 5 bases outside the gene matches. CDR3 residues: CASRQGLGGYTF. DNA for the CDR3: TGTGCCAGCAGACAGGGGCTGGGTGGCTACACCTTC.

A few counts support this clonotype. This chain joins TRBV12-3 or TRBV12-4 and TRBJ1-6; D may be TRBD1 (6 bases). This CDR3 has 13 residues. V lost 7 bases, J lost 5 bases, and 9 bases lay in between. DNA for the CDR3: TGTGCCAGCACGACAGGCAATAATTCACCCCTCCACTTT. It specifies CASTTGNNSPLHF.

This clonotype was found once. V and J are TRBV6-1 and TRBJ2-1; maybe TRBD2 (6 bases). This CDR3 is 15 amino acids long. The germline V gene encodes CDR1 MNHNS and CDR2 SASEGT. With 6 bases removed from V and 1 base from J, the gap between germline ends came to 13 bases. This CDR3 reads CASSYPGESYNEQFF. The CDR3 region has the DNA TGTGCCAGCAGCTATCCGGGGGAGTCCTACAATGAGCAGTTCTTC.

The chain couples TRBV15 to TRBJ1-4, with D uncertain. Trimming stripped 0 bases from V and 8 bases from J, with 13 bases between. This CDR3 comprises 15 residues. CDR1 and CDR2 (germline): LNHNV, YYDKDF (reference sequence). The CDR3 bases are TGTGCCACCAGCAGAGATCGCCATGGAGGGGAAAAACTGTTTTTT. Residues: CATSRDRHGGEKLFF.

Only a few counts were recorded for this clonotype. CDR3 sequence: CASSYGPQGGYTGELFF. The CDR3, as DNA: TGTGCCAGCAGTTACGGGCCCCAAGGGGGGTACACCGGGGAGCTGTTTTTT. The genes are TRBV6-2 or TRBV6-3 and TRBJ2-2; D assignment may be TRBD1 or TRBD2 (6 bases each). The CDR3 is made up of 17 amino acids. The germline V gene has CDR1 MNHEY and CDR2 SVGEGT. Trimming cost V 2 bases and J 3 bases, with 16 bases left between them.

The chain joins TRBV4-2 to TRBJ2-7; the D is unclear. Germline V gives CDR1 LGHNA, CDR2 YNFKEQ. With 2 bases removed from V and 6 bases from J, the gap between germline ends came to 11 bases. The CDR3 is 13 residues long. Here the CDR3 DNA reads TGTGCCAGCAGCCAACCGGGTAGTGTCGAGCAGTACTTC. This encodes CASSQPGSVEQYF.

This chain connects TRBV29-1 to TRBJ2-1; D may be TRBD1 (6 bases). Deletions cut 7 bases from V and 1 base from J, with 8 bases between. Germline lookup yields CDR1 SQVTM and CDR2 ANQGSEA. The CDR3 is made up of 12 amino acids. CDR3 protein: CSATGSYNEQFF. The CDR3 nucleotides are TGCAGCGCCACAGGGTCCTACAATGAGCAGTTCTTC.

The rearrangement uses TRBV5-1 and TRBJ2-7; tentatively, D is TRBD1 (5 bases). Germline CDR1 and CDR2: SGHRS and YFSETQ. This CDR3 contains 13 residues. The V and J ends lost 5 bases and 5 bases respectively, with 14 bases between them. The CDR3, as DNA: TGCGCCAGCAGGAGTAGCAGGGCGCACGAGCAGTACTTC. Protein: CASRSSRAHEQYF.

This clonotype was seen a handful of times. The chain employs TRBV9 and TRBJ1-2, with 7 positions matching TRBD1. CDR1 and CDR2 from the germline V gene are SGDLS and YYNGEE. The CDR3 is 17 amino acids. Trimming removed 0 bases from V and 3 bases from J; junction bases left unmatched: 11. CDR3 residues: CASSVDSWAGGDYGYTF. CDR3 nucleotide sequence: TGTGCCAGCAGCGTAGATTCTTGGGCAGGGGGAGACTATGGCTACACCTTC.

In this sample, this clonotype turned up a few times. This chain connects TRBV7-2 to TRBJ2-1; 7 bases are a match to TRBD2. Germline assignment: CDR1 SGHTA and CDR2 FQGNSA. The J segment lost 8 bases and the V segment lost 7 bases, leaving 8 bases of the junction unmatched. This CDR3 has 13 residues. The CDR3 loop reads CASTLGAGDEQFF. CDR3 bases: TGTGCCAGCACCCTCGGGGCGGGGGATGAGCAGTTCTTC. Based on the CDR3 plus reference TRBV7-2 and TRBJ2-1, the full variable domain is GAGVSQSPSNKVTEKGKDVELRCDPISGHTALYWYRQSLGQGLEFLIYFQGNSAPDKSGLPSDRFSAERTGGSVSTLTIQRTQQEDSAVYLCASTLGAGDEQFFGPGTRLTVL.

In this sample, this clonotype turned up once. CDR3 bases: TGTGCCAGCAGCATGGCGGCCTGGACAACCCCACATACGCAGTATTTT. Protein: CASSMAAWTTPHTQYF. The V gene is TRBV2, the J gene TRBJ2-3; the D gene is possibly TRBD1 (5 bases). Germline V gives CDR1 SNHLY, CDR2 FYNNEI. This CDR3 contains 16 residues. The V end lost 6 bases, the J end lost 7 bases, and 23 bases lay between the germline ends. Supplemented by reference TRBV2 and TRBJ2-3, the full variable domain reads EPEVTQTPSHQVTQMGQEVILRCVPISNHLYFYWYRQILGQKVEFLVSFYNNEISEKSEIFDDQFSVERPDGSNFTLKIRSTKLEDSAMYFCASSMAAWTTPHTQYFGPGTRLTVL.

The gene calls are TRBV4-3 and TRBJ1-1, with D unclear. Germline CDR1 and CDR2: LGHNA and YSLEER. CDR3 length: 14 residues. V was trimmed by 1 base and J by 6 bases, leaving 12 bases between them. The CDR3 nucleotides read TGCGCCAGCAGCCAAGGGACTAAAGACCCTGAAGCTTTCTTT. Its protein product is CASSQGTKDPEAFF.

The sample holds a few counts of this clonotype. The genes are TRBV7-8 and TRBJ1-4, with 9 bases fitting TRBD1. CDR1 is SGHVS, CDR2 FQNEAQ, per germline. Losses at the gene ends were 5 bases for V and 7 bases for J; bases not matched to a gene: 8. The CDR3 has 15 residues. The CDR3 region has the DNA TGTGCCAGCAGCACGACCGGGACAGGGCTTGAAAAACTGTTTTTT. It encodes CASSTTGTGLEKLFF. Based on the CDR3 plus reference TRBV7-8 and TRBJ1-4, the full variable domain is GAGVSQSPRYKVAKRGQDVALRCDPISGHVSLFWYQQALGQGPEFLTYFQNEAQLDKSGLPSDRFFAERPEGSVSTLKIQRTQQEDSAVYLCASSTTGTGLEKLFFGSGTQLSVL.

This chain uses TRBV28 with TRBJ1-1, with a possible D match to TRBD1 (5 bases). The V and J ends lost 5 bases and 5 bases respectively, with 18 bases between them. Germline CDR1 MDHEN, CDR2 SYDVKM. CDR3 length: 15 residues. DNA for the CDR3: TGTGCCAGCAGTCCCCCCCAGGGAAGGCGGACTGAAGCTTTCTTT. Translation gives CASSPPQGRRTEAFF.

On this clonotype: The limits of the CDR3 on the DNA are not certain, so only TCRdb's listed CDR3 is given. This chain joins TRBV27 and TRBJ2-1; TRBD1, the table's D call, was not compared with the DNA. The CDR3 length is 16 residues, termini included. The germline gives CDR1 MNHEY, CDR2 SMNVEV (reference sequence). This CDR3 is CASRATVAGGYNEQFF.

The V call is TRBV14, the J call TRBJ2-5; weak D call: TRBD1 (5 bases). Looked up from germline, CDR1 is SGHDN and CDR2 is FVKESK. V lost 4 bases, J lost 4 bases, and 16 bases lay in between. The CDR3 is 15 residues long. CDR3 loop: CASSLQSGPPETQYF. The CDR3 nucleotides read TGTGCCAGCAGCCTTCAATCAGGGCCCCCAGAGACCCAGTACTTC. The full variable domain, with the rest looked up from reference TRBV14 and TRBJ2-5, is EAGVTQFPSHSVIEKGQTVTLRCDPISGHDNLYWYRRVMGKEIKFLLHFVKESKQDESGMPNNRFLAERTGGTYSTLKVQPAELEDSGVYFCASSLQSGPPETQYFGPGTRLLVL.

The V gene is TRBV20-1, the J gene TRBJ1-2; TRBD1 matches 8 bases. Germline V gene sequence: CDR1 DFQATT, CDR2 SNEGSKA (reference sequence). This CDR3 comprises 12 residues. CDR3 nucleotides: TGCAACCACAGGGGGGAGGACTATGGCTACACCTTC. Amino acids: CNHRGEDYGYTF.

This clonotype has only a few counts. The chain employs TRBV7-2 and TRBJ2-5, with 7 nucleotides matching TRBD2. CDR1 is SGHTA, CDR2 FQGNSA, per germline. This CDR3 spans 14 amino acids. With 4 bases clipped from V and 11 bases from J, the junction kept 13 bases outside the gene matches. CDR3 bases: TGTGCCAGCAGCTACTCTAGCGGTGCCTACGGGCAGTACTTC. This translates into CASSYSSGAYGQYF.

This clonotype showed up just once. The V and J genes are TRBV27 and TRBJ2-7; no reliable D call. V lost 1 base to trimming and J lost 4 bases, with 8 bases between them. This CDR3 comprises 13 residues. CDR1 is MNHEY and CDR2 is SMNVEV in the germline V gene (reference sequence). The CDR3: CASSLFSGYEQYF. Here the CDR3 DNA reads TGTGCCAGCAGTTTATTCTCAGGTTACGAGCAGTACTTC.

In this sample, this clonotype turned up a few times. V usage is TRBV25-1 and J usage is TRBJ2-1; 9 bases are a match to TRBD2. J gave up 6 bases and V 1 base, and 7 bases lay outside the gene matches. CDR1 is MGHDK and CDR2 is SYGVNS in the germline V gene. This CDR3 has 16 amino acids. CDR3 DNA: TGTGCCAGCAGTGAATCGGGGGCGGGGGGGGGCAATGAGCAGTTCTTC. This gives the protein CASSESGAGGGNEQFF.

The chain couples TRBV5-1 to TRBJ2-5; no firm D call. The germline V gene encodes CDR1 SGHRS and CDR2 YFSETQ. The CDR3 totals 14 residues. Between the trimmed V and J ends, which lost 2 bases and 0 bases, there was a span of 8 bases. In DNA, the CDR3 is TGCGCCAGCAGCTTCGCGTCGTACCAAGAGACCCAGTACTTC. It yields the protein CASSFASYQETQYF.

The sample holds one count of this clonotype. The rearrangement links TRBV20-1 to TRBJ2-3; TRBD2 matches 11 bases. From germline, CDR1 is DFQATT and CDR2 SNEGSKA (reference sequence). This CDR3 contains 15 residues. V dropped 6 bases and J dropped 5; count of bases not matched to a gene: 10. CDR3 in DNA: TGCAGTGCCCCCGGAGTAGCGGGAGGGGGAGATACGCAGTATTTT. This gives the protein CSAPGVAGGGDTQYF.

This chain uses TRBV9 with TRBJ2-7; D may be TRBD1 (6 bases). The germline V gene encodes CDR1 SGDLS and CDR2 YYNGEE. The CDR3 covers 14 residues. The ends were cut back, 0 bases at V and 5 bases at J, with 12 bases in the middle. The CDR3 sequence: CASSVGNRVHEQYF. CDR3 sequence (DNA): TGTGCCAGCAGCGTAGGGAACAGGGTTCACGAGCAGTACTTC.

The chain's CDR3 is CSASVSGRALGEQYF. DNA of the CDR3: TGCAGTGCTAGCGTCAGCGGGAGGGCCTTGGGAGAGCAGTACTTC. The rearrangement links TRBV20-1 to TRBJ2-7; 10 positions match TRBD2. V gave up 3 bases and J gave up 7 bases; unmatched junction bases: 12. CDR1 and CDR2 (germline): DFQATT, SNEGSKA (reference sequence). The CDR3 covers 15 residues.